This TCR beta chain was captured in a study of T cell repertoires in cytomegalovirus infection. Overall study: TCR beta signatures that were public indicated CMV infection and matching HLA type.

This clonotype was counted at least ten times. Its specificity is unknown. Germline V gene data show CDR1 as SGHTA and CDR2 as FQGNSA. This CDR3 is built from 13 residues. Trimming cost V 5 bases and J 4 bases, with 12 bases left between them. Via MiXCR, TCRdb re-called the reads, giving one row per CDR3 protein. The sample holds over 100,000 distinct CDR3 sequences, around 9.1% seen once. The sequenced material came from PBMCs, sequenced either directly or after in vitro stimulation (not recorded which). The chain couples TRBV7-2 to TRBJ2-7; D is uncertain. This clonotype was sampled from a human donor in good health (CMV status not recorded). Some clones in this sample may be carry-over from other donors' samples. CDR3 bases: TGTGCCAGCAGCCCGAAGACTGTTTACGAGCAGTACTTC. Its translation is CASSPKTVYEQYF.